This T cell receptor (beta chain) was found in a study of T cell repertoires in cytomegalovirus infection. Each CDR3 protein is one row after TCRdb ran MiXCR on the reads. Of approximately 770,000 distinct CDR3 sequences listed, around 29% are singletons. Only a few counts were recorded for this clonotype. The antigen remains unidentified. V dropped 5 bases and J dropped 1 base, with 20 bases sitting between them. Germline CDR1 reads SGHTA; CDR2 reads FQGNSA. CDR3 length: 17 amino acids. The V gene is TRBV7-2, the J gene TRBJ2-5; D possibly corresponds to TRBD1 (6 bases). The sample here was cultured CD8+ T cells from PBMCs, taken from culture after CMV antigen stimulation. This sequence originates from a human donor in good health (CMV status not recorded). Some clones in this sample may be carry-over from other donors' samples. The CDR3 loop is CASSHTGTMEPQETQYF. CDR3 DNA sequence: TGTGCCAGCAGCCACACGGGGACAATGGAGCCCCAAGAGACCCAGTACTTC. Full variable domain (outside the CDR3, taken from reference TRBV7-2 and TRBJ2-5): GAGVSQSPSNKVTEKGKDVELRCDPISGHTALYWYRQSLGQGLEFLIYFQGNSAPDKSGLPSDRFSAERTGGSVSTLTIQRTQQEDSAVYLCASSHTGTMEPQETQYFGPGTRLLVL.